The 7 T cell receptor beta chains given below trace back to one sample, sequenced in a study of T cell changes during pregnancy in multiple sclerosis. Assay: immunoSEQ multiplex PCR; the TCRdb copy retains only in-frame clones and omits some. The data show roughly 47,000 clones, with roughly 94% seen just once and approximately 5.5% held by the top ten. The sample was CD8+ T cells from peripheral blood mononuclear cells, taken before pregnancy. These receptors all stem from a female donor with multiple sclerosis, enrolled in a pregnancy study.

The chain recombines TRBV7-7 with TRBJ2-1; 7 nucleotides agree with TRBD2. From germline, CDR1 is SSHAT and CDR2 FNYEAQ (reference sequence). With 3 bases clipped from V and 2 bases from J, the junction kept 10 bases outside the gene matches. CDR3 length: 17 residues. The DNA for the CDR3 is TGTGCCAGCAGCTTGGGGGGGTTGAGGGCCACCTACAATGAGCAGTTCTTC. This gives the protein CASSLGGLRATYNEQFF. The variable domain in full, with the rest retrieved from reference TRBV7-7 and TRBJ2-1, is GAGVSQSPRYKVTKRGQDVTLRCDPISSHATLYWYQQALGQGPEFLTYFNYEAQPDKSGLPSDRFSAERPEGSISTLTIQRTEQRDSAMYRCASSLGGLRATYNEQFFGPGTRLTVL.

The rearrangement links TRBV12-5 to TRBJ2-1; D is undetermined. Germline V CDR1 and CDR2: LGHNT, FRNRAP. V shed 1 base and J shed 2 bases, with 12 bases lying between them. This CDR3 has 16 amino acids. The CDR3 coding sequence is TGTGCTAGTGGTTTGGGCCGTAGCCCCGCCTACAATGAGCAGTTCTTC. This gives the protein CASGLGRSPAYNEQFF.

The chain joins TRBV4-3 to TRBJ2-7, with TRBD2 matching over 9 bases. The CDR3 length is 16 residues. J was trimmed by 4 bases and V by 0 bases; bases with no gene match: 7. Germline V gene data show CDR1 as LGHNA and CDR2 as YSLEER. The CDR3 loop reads CASSQDRAGGRYEQYF. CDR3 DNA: TGCGCCAGCAGCCAAGATAGGGCGGGAGGGAGGTACGAGCAGTACTTC.

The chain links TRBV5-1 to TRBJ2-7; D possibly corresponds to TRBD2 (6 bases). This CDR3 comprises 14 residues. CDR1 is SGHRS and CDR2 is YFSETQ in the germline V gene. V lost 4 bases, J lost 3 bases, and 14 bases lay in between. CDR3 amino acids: CASSAGLSNYEQYF. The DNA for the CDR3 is TGCGCCAGCAGCGCGGGACTGTCCAACTACGAGCAGTACTTC.

The CDR3 region has the DNA TGCAGCGTTCCAGGACAGGGGGGTTTTTCTGAAGCTTTCTTT. Its translation is CSVPGQGGFSEAFF. The chain has TRBV29-1 and TRBJ1-1, with 10 bases fitting TRBD1. The CDR3 spans 14 residues. Trimming took 5 bases from V and 6 from J; bases not matched to a gene: 9. Germline CDR1 is SQVTM and CDR2 is ANQGSEA. Using reference TRBV29-1 and TRBJ1-1 for the parts outside the CDR3, the full variable domain is SAVISQKPSRDICQRGTSLTIQCQVDSQVTMMFWYRQQPGQSLTLIATANQGSEATYESGFVIDKFPISRPNLTFSTLTVSNMSPEDSSIYLCSVPGQGGFSEAFFGQGTRLTVV.

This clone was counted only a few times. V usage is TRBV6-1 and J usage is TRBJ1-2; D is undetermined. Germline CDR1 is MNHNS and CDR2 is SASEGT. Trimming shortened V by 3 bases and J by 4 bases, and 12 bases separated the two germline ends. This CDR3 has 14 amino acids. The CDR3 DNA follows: TGTGCCAGCAGTGATCCATGGCAGGTCTATGGCTACACCTTC. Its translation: CASSDPWQVYGYTF.

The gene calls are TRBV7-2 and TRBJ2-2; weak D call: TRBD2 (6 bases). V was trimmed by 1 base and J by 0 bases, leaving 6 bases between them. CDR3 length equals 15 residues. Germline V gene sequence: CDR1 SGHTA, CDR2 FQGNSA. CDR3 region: CASSLGGANTGELFF. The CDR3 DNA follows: TGTGCCAGCAGCTTAGGGGGGGCGAACACCGGGGAGCTGTTTTTT. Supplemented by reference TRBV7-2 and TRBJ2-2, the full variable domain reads GAGVSQSPSNKVTEKGKDVELRCDPISGHTALYWYRQSLGQGLEFLIYFQGNSAPDKSGLPSDRFSAERTGGSVSTLTIQRTQQEDSAVYLCASSLGGANTGELFFGEGSRLTVL.